This entry lists 18 T cell receptor beta chains sequenced from one sample in a study of T-cell reconstitution after alpha-beta-depleted transplantation in children. Unique molecular identifiers featured in how the TCRbeta library was prepared. MiXCR, run by TCRdb on the PCR reads, gives a single entry per CDR3 protein. The table includes under 35,000 distinct CDR3 sequences, under 8% detected once. The starting material was PBMCs, mostly from graft donor cells, obtained 180 days after TCRalphabeta/CD19-depleted stem cell transplant. The receptors derive from a male patient aged 10 to 17 who had a stem cell transplant for acute myeloid leukemia, so the T cells may come from the graft donor.

CDR3 loop: CASSPLTGSLAGELFF. The CDR3 DNA sequence: TGTGCCAGCTCACCACTGACAGGGTCGTTGGCCGGGGAGCTGTTTTTT. The V gene is TRBV18, the J gene TRBJ2-2, with 7 nucleotides matching TRBD1. Losses at the gene ends were 1 base for V and 6 bases for J; bases not matched to a gene: 8. The CDR3 extends over 16 amino acids. Germline CDR1 and CDR2: KGHSH and LQKENI.

The sample holds many counts of this clonotype. V and J are TRBV29-1 and TRBJ2-3, with 12 bases that match TRBD2. This CDR3 contains 16 residues. With 2 bases clipped from V and 6 bases from J, the junction kept 9 bases outside the gene matches. The V gene's germline CDR1 is SQVTM and CDR2 ANQGSEA. The CDR3 region is CSVEIRLAGEADTQYF. The CDR3 DNA is TGCAGCGTTGAAATTCGACTAGCGGGAGAGGCGGATACGCAGTATTTT.

Relative to its sample, this clonotype is medium-sized. The chain is built from TRBV20-1 and TRBJ1-2, with D possibly being TRBD1 (5 bases). V was cut by 7 bases and J by 5 bases, with 11 bases left in between. CDR1 and CDR2 (germline): DFQATT, SNEGSKA (reference sequence). The CDR3 consists of 11 residues. The CDR3 DNA sequence: TGCAGTGGAAACGGGGGGTATGGCTACACCTTC. As protein: CSGNGGYGYTF.

This clonotype came up many times. The chain uses TRBV20-1 and TRBJ1-6; 9 bases agree with TRBD1. The CDR3 is 15 residues long. Germline assignment: CDR1 DFQATT and CDR2 SNEGSKA (reference sequence). V lost 5 bases to trimming and J lost 7 bases; unmatched junction nucleotides: 9. The CDR3 nucleotides read TGCAGTGCTTCCTGGGAAGGGACAGGGAATTCACCCCTCCACTTT. Its translation: CSASWEGTGNSPLHF.

The chain has TRBV18 and TRBJ2-4; 9 nucleotides align to TRBD1. J gave up 1 base and V 3 bases, and 7 bases lay outside the gene matches. The CDR3 runs to 17 residues. Germline lookup yields CDR1 KGHSH and CDR2 LQKENI. CDR3 protein: CASSPRGQGTAKNIQYF. CDR3 DNA sequence: TGTGCCAGCTCACCGAGGGGACAGGGAACGGCCAAAAACATTCAGTACTTC.

This clonotype has a count of ten or more. The V gene is TRBV2, the J gene TRBJ2-5; 7 bases agree with TRBD2. V lost 1 base and J lost 3; bases outside the gene matches: 5. This CDR3 region has 15 residues. Germline V CDR1 and CDR2: SNHLY, FYNNEI. The DNA for the CDR3 is TGTGCCAGCAGTGAAGAAGCGGGGCCAGAAGAGACCCAGTACTTC. Translated: CASSEEAGPEETQYF.

This clonotype was counted ten times or more. The chain recombines TRBV7-6 with TRBJ2-3; TRBD2 matches 8 bases. The CDR3 spans 12 residues. V lost 7 bases to trimming and J lost 6 bases; unmatched junction nucleotides: 3. Germline CDR1 reads SGHVS; CDR2 reads FNYEAQ. CDR3 bases: TGTGCCAGCACCCCGGGGGGGGATACGCAGTATTTT. It yields the protein CASTPGGDTQYF.

The sample holds many counts of this clonotype. The chain employs TRBV7-3 and TRBJ2-5; D unclear. Trimming removed 0 bases from V and 2 bases from J, with 1 base in between. This CDR3 comprises 12 residues. Germline CDR1 reads SGHTA; CDR2 reads FQGTGA. The CDR3 nucleotides are TGTGCCAGCAGCTTAACTCAAGAGACCCAGTACTTC. It is translated as CASSLTQETQYF.

This clonotype was seen ten or more times. The chain joins TRBV5-7 to TRBJ2-1, with D uncertain. Being an ORF, TRBV5-7 has a function that is uncertain. The CDR3 length is 15 residues. V lost 9 bases to trimming and J lost 0 bases, with 16 bases between them. CDR3 region: CAMGPRLSSYNEQFF. CDR3 nucleotide sequence: TGTGCCATGGGCCCCCGGTTGAGCTCCTACAATGAGCAGTTCTTC.

This clonotype was counted only a few times. The rearrangement joins TRBV6-6 to TRBJ2-7, with a weak D call TRBD1 (5 bases). The length of the CDR3 is 14 residues. The germline V gene has CDR1 MNHNY and CDR2 SVGAGI (reference sequence). Trimming left V 0 bases short and J 7 bases short, with 13 bases between. DNA of the CDR3: TGTGCCAGCAGTTACTCGGGGCCCATCGGAGAGCAGTACTTC. Amino acids: CASSYSGPIGEQYF.

This clonotype was seen at least ten times. The rearrangement links TRBV19 to TRBJ2-4; D gene unclear. V shed 5 bases and J shed 9 bases, with 8 bases lying between them. CDR1 is LNHDA and CDR2 is SQIVND in the germline V gene (reference sequence). CDR3 size: 11 residues. Here the CDR3 DNA reads TGTGCCAGTAGTTCGACGGTCATTCAGTACTTC. Translating it yields CASSSTVIQYF.

This clonotype was counted ten times or more. The rearrangement uses TRBV10-3 and TRBJ2-7; 10 positions agree with TRBD2. The length of the CDR3 is 16 residues. Germline CDR1 reads ENHRY; CDR2 reads SYGVKD. J gave up 6 bases and V 10 bases, and 18 bases lay outside the gene matches. The CDR3 is CATRTSGYGGGVEQYF. The DNA of the CDR3 is TGTGCCACCCGGACTAGCGGTTACGGGGGTGGGGTCGAGCAGTACTTC.

Ten or more counts support this clonotype. This rearrangement joins TRBV28 to TRBJ2-7; 11 bases align to TRBD1. The CDR3 is made up of 15 amino acids. The germline V gene has CDR1 MDHEN and CDR2 SYDVKM. V was pared by 8 bases and J by 2 bases, with 8 bases of the junction left unmatched. The CDR3 coding sequence is TGTGCCAGCGGACCCGGGACAGGGGGTCCCTACGAGCAGTACTTC. It encodes CASGPGTGGPYEQYF.

This clonotype has at least ten counts. The CDR3 here is CSARATGRVDQPQHF. The CDR3 DNA reads TGCAGTGCTAGAGCGACAGGGAGGGTGGATCAGCCCCAGCATTTT. The chain couples TRBV20-1 to TRBJ1-5, with 7 bases lining up with TRBD1. V lost 1 base to trimming and J lost 5 bases; unmatched junction nucleotides: 8. The CDR3 contains 15 residues. Germline V CDR1 and CDR2: DFQATT, SNEGSKA (reference sequence).

By sample share, this clonotype is medium-sized. The junction differs from germline at one of its ends, possibly a read error. The chain links TRBV4-3 to TRBJ1-2; 8 bases line up with TRBD1. The CDR3 has 17 amino acids. CDR1 and CDR2 (germline): LGHNA, YSLEER. The CDR3 coding sequence is TGCGCCAGCAGCCAAGTTGCCGGGACAGGAGGTGGGGGTCGGTTGGGCTTC. Amino acid sequence: CASSQVAGTGGGGRLGF.

In its sample, this clonotype was seen many times. This rearrangement joins TRBV9 to TRBJ2-1; 16 bases line up with TRBD2. The length of the CDR3 is 23 residues. CDR1 and CDR2 from the germline V gene are SGDLS and YYNGEE. V was pared by 3 bases and J by 1 base, with 19 bases of the junction left unmatched. DNA of the CDR3: TGTGCCAGCAGCGCGGTCTTAGGGACTAGCGGGGGGGCCAAGGGTAAATCCTACAATGAGCAGTTCTTC. This codes for CASSAVLGTSGGAKGKSYNEQFF.

The V gene is TRBV7-2, the J gene TRBJ2-6, with D unresolved. This CDR3 is 15 amino acids long. V lost 7 bases and J 5 bases, leaving 15 bases between the germline ends. From germline, CDR1 is SGHTA and CDR2 FQGNSA. The CDR3 DNA sequence: TGTGCCAGCACCCCGGGCGGAACCAGGGCCAACGTCCTGACTTTC. It translates to CASTPGGTRANVLTF.

In its sample, this clonotype was seen many times. V is TRBV5-1 and J is TRBJ2-7; 12 bases match TRBD2. CDR1 SGHRS and CDR2 YFSETQ come from the germline V gene. The CDR3 runs 15 residues. The V segment lost 2 bases and the J segment 4 bases; nucleotides outside the gene matches: 4. CDR3 DNA: TGCGCCAGCAGCTTAGGACTAGCGGGAAGGTACGAGCAGTACTTC. Translation gives CASSLGLAGRYEQYF. The variable domain in full, completed from reference TRBV5-1 and TRBJ2-7, reads KAGVTQTPRYLIKTRGQQVTLSCSPISGHRSVSWYQQTPGQGLQFLFEYFSETQRNKGNFPGRFSGRQFSNSRSEMNVSTLELGDSALYLCASSLGLAGRYEQYFGPGTRLTVT.